This T cell receptor (beta chain) was sequenced during a study of T cell responses to AZD1222 COVID-19 vaccine. Study conclusions and caveats: Increases in Spike-specific TCR breadth and depth were seen after two AZD1222 doses. Spike-spanning, vaccine-associated CD4 TCRs were dominant at 160-218 and 743-854. Only a handful of AZD1222 recipients tested seropositive at baseline.

This clone was counted a single time. Its antigen remains unidentified. Sequencing was performed with immunoSEQ multiplex PCR; in TCRdb, only in-frame clones are kept and a portion is missing. The table shows 100,000 to 150,000 clones, with 87% occurring only once. Germline CDR1 reads SGHRS; CDR2 reads YFSETQ. The CDR3 covers 16 residues. V lost 1 base and J lost 7, with 17 bases in between. The chain carries TRBV5-1 and TRBJ1-4; a weak D match, TRBD1 (6 bases). The sequencing used peripheral blood, collected on day 0 of AZD1222 vaccination. The receptor was derived from an adult in good health. The CDR3 bases are TGCGCCAGCAGCTTGAACGAGGGGGTAGTGGGTGAAAAACTGTTTTTT. It is translated as CASSLNEGVVGEKLFF. Full variable domain (rest looked up from reference TRBV5-1 and TRBJ1-4): KAGVTQTPRYLIKTRGQQVTLSCSPISGHRSVSWYQQTPGQGLQFLFEYFSETQRNKGNFPGRFSGRQFSNSRSEMNVSTLELGDSALYLCASSLNEGVVGEKLFFGSGTQLSVL.